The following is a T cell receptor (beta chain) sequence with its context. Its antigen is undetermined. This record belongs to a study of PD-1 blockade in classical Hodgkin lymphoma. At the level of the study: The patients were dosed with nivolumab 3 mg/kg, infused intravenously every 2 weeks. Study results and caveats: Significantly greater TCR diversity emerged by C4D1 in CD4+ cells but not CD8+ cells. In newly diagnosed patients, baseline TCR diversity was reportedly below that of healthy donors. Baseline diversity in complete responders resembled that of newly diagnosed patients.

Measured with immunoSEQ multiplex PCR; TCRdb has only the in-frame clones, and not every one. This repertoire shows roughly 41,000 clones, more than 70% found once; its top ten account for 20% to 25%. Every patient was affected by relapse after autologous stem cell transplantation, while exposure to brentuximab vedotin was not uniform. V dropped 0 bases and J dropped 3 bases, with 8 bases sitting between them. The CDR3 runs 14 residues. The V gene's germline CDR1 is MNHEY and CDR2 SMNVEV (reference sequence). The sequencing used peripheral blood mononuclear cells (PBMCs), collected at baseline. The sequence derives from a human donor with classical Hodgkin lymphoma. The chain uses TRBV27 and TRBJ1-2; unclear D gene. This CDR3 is CASSLSHGYYGYTF. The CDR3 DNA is TGTGCCAGCAGTTTATCTCACGGGTACTATGGCTACACCTTC.